The present TCR beta chain was sequenced within a study of cytomegalovirus exposure and HLA in healthy donors. Study-level points and caveats: Follow-up analysis seemed to connect common viral pathogens with several of the most significant clusters identified. Earlier analysis looked at TCR beta V segments, and most were productive about 90% or about 30% of the time. Later on, a genetic analysis was performed. It linked a missense variant in DCLRE1C with V- and J-gene trimming of TCR beta.

PCR used 60 Vbeta primers and 13 Jbeta primers. Only in-frame clones appear in the TCRdb table, and some are missing; sequencing was by immunoSEQ multiplex PCR. The table shows over 85,000 clones, with around 79% occurring only once. This CDR3 contains 11 residues. Germline assignment: CDR1 MNHEY and CDR2 SVGAGI. V lost 10 bases, J lost 4 bases, and 11 bases lay in between. About this clone itself: Its antigen is undetermined.

The receptor was isolated from a woman in her twenties or thirties in good health and CMV-seronegative. Material for sequencing was PBMCs. This chain connects TRBV6-5 to TRBJ2-7, with D possibly being TRBD1 (6 bases). CDR3 sequence: CATGDIYEQYF. CDR3 nucleotides: TGTGCCACAGGGGACATTTACGAGCAGTACTTC.